The present TCR beta chain was sequenced within a study of blood T cell repertoires in COVID-19 (dated by TCRdb to 2019 to 2021). For context, the study as a whole: Samples covering the acute and convalescent phases of COVID-19 were provided by collaborators in the United States, Italy and Spain. The material from the prospective study consisted of cDNA or gDNA derived from T cells, B-cell-depleted T cells, or PBMCs. The dataset comprised deeply sampled blood TCRbeta repertoires from subjects exposed to, actively infected with, or recovered from COVID-19. The repertoires were released in a freely available public database meant as a resource for research on the immune response to SARS-CoV-2. The samples were drawn from two sources: the first 160 participants of the ongoing ImmuneRACE study, and some 1,300 subjects contributed by 6 global collaborators. Nearly every sample came with metadata listing a de-identified subject ID, COVID-19 status, age in years and sex. Where available, HLA class I and class II types were obtained from metadata supplied by the sample provider rather than from assay-based typing. Study-wide findings and limitations: How much clinical and demographic metadata was included differed by source and by participant, and the metadata was provided uncurated.

In the prospective study, participants were roughly 18 to 100 years old, resided in 24 geographic areas of the United States, and were enrolled through a virtual design. In the prospective study, cohorts were assigned on the basis of participant-reported clinical history obtained from a screening survey and a study questionnaire. In the prospective study, mobile phlebotomists collected whole blood, serum and a nasopharyngeal or oropharyngeal swab from each participant. Participants in the prospective study had the option to provide additional blood draws and questionnaires over an approximately 2-month period. Before DNA extraction, blood samples from the prospective study were shipped at room temperature or frozen. For this chain, trimming is 3 bases at the V end and 1 base at the J end, and the number of junction bases without a gene match is 25. The germline V gene (reference sequence) sets CDR1 to LNHDA and CDR2 to SQIVND. Counted from cysteine to phenylalanine, this CDR3 has 24 amino acids. The kept DNA is CDR3 alone, 72 bases in frame from the first base.

As to this clone: Its antigen specificity is not known. No base quality values were provided; no much bigger clone lies one nucleotide off.

TCRbeta CDR3 regions were amplified from genomic DNA by means of the immunoSEQ Assay, a bias-controlled multiplex PCR. In the paper's pipeline: The number of nucleated cells in each sample was estimated by amplification of reference gene primers within the assay. Sequence reads were collapsed and filtered to measure the absolute abundance of every unique TCRbeta CDR3 rearrangement. Productive Simpson clonality was computed per sample as the square root of Simpson's diversity index over productive rearrangements. The immuneACCESS repertoire file appears here via TCRdb, limited to in-frame rearrangements. These files lack a portion of the clones; in checked studies, under half of the deficit traces to unresolved V genes, and the cause of the others is not known. Clonal size and the V and J genes are those of that table, whereas D and trimming came from the DNA. Across this sample there are a few hundred thousand clones, with about nine tenths seen only once. In total, the top ten clones hold about a tenth of the sample.

The specimen was PBMCs or T cells enriched from blood (not recorded which). The chain employs TRBV19 and TRBJ2-4; 12 bases in between match TRBD2. The clonotype was recovered from a man younger than 30 with acute COVID-19. The CDR3 has the sequence CASSILEDQTLAGGKDLAKNIQYF. The sequence in DNA is TGTGCCAGTAGTATTCTGGAGGATCAGACTCTAGCGGGAGGGAAAGACCTGGCCAAAAACATTCAGTACTTC. With the portions outside the CDR3 filled from the reference TRBV19 and TRBJ2-4 genes, the complete variable region becomes DGGITQSPKYLFRKEGQNVTLSCEQNLNHDAMYWYRQDPGQGLRLIYYSQIVNDFQKGDIAEGYSVSREKKESFPLTVTSAQKNPTAFYLCASSILEDQTLAGGKDLAKNIQYFGAGTRLSVL.